Listed below are T cell receptor beta chains from one sample, sequenced in a study of OX40 agonist ivuxolimab in advanced cancers. Clones were read by immunoSEQ multiplex PCR, and TCRdb kept only the in-frame ones, dropping some. The data show tens of thousands of clones, 88% seen once. The specimen was CD4+ or CD8+ T cells sorted from blood, collected in a trial of the OX40 agonist ivuxolimab. These receptor sequences come from an adult with an advanced solid tumor such as melanoma, head and neck, liver or kidney cancer. Each CDR3 is given with its conserved first and last residue. D genes are given only for firm matches. Clone size is stated in some rows and not others, as once, few, many or a class when expanded.

V gene	J gene	clone size	D gene	CDR3 protein	CDR3 DNA
TRBV7-9	TRBJ2-7	.	TRBD2	CASSLGTSGGADYEQYF	TGTGCCAGCAGCCTCGGGACTAGCGGGGGTGCAGACTACGAGCAGTACTTC
TRBV10-1	TRBJ2-7	.	TRBD2	CAPRGGRAGDSYEQYF	TGCGCCCCAAGGGGCGGGAGGGCCGGGGACTCCTACGAGCAGTACTTC
TRBV18	TRBJ1-1	.	TRBD1	CASSPKQGRGTEAFF	TGTGCCAGCTCACCGAAACAGGGGCGCGGGACTGAAGCTTTCTTT
TRBV7-9	TRBJ2-7	.	TRBD2	CASSIRLAGDPYEQYF	TGTGCCAGCAGCATTCGTCTAGCGGGGGACCCCTACGAGCAGTACTTC
TRBV20-1	TRBJ2-7	.	TRBD2	CSASAGYEQYF	TGCAGTGCTTCAGCGGGGTACGAGCAGTACTTC
TRBV30	TRBJ2-1	.	.	CAWRGIFSYNEQFF	TGTGCCTGGAGGGGGATTTTCTCCTACAATGAGCAGTTCTTC
TRBV19	TRBJ2-1	.	TRBD2	CASFWLAGVYEQFF	TGTGCCAGTTTTTGGCTAGCGGGAGTCTATGAGCAGTTCTTC
TRBV6-5	TRBJ1-2	.	.	CASTRPGIEIYTF	TGTGCCAGCACCAGACCTGGGATCGAAATCTACACCTTC
TRBV6-5	TRBJ2-5	.	TRBD2	CASSPGGPETQYF	TGTGCCAGCAGCCCGGGGGGGCCCGAGACCCAGTACTTC
TRBV6-6	TRBJ1-5	.	.	CASSLRRDQPQHF	TGTGCCAGCAGCCTTCGACGTGATCAGCCCCAGCATTTT
TRBV5-1	TRBJ2-1	once	.	CASSLGTRRQFF	TGCGCCAGCAGCTTGGGAACAAGACGGCAGTTCTTC
TRBV5-1	TRBJ1-2	.	.	CASRLTPNYGYTF	TGCGCCAGCAGACTCACACCAAACTATGGCTACACCTTC
TRBV7-9	TRBJ2-1	.	.	CASSLWGENEQFF	TGTGCCAGCAGCTTATGGGGGGAAAATGAGCAGTTCTTC
TRBV5-1	TRBJ1-1	.	.	CASSLGGKEEAFF	TGCGCCAGCAGCTTGGGGGGAAAGGAGGAAGCTTTCTTT
TRBV11-2	TRBJ1-3	.	TRBD1	CASSSPRRQGNSGNTIYF	TGTGCCAGCAGCTCGCCACGAAGACAGGGCAACTCTGGAAACACCATATATTTT
TRBV28	TRBJ1-2	few	.	CASSLGRGKANYGYTF	TGTGCCAGCAGTTTAGGCAGAGGGAAAGCTAACTATGGCTACACCTTC
TRBV29-1	TRBJ1-2	.	.	CSVEGGGFYGYTF	TGCAGCGTTGAAGGGGGGGGTTTCTATGGCTACACCTTC
TRBV5-1	TRBJ2-5	.	.	CASSSMVGEETQYF	TGCGCCAGCAGCTCAATGGTGGGGGAAGAGACCCAGTACTTC
TRBV30	TRBJ1-4	.	TRBD1	CAWTSRDRGSHIEKLFF	TGTGCCTGGACTTCCCGGGACAGGGGATCCCACATTGAAAAACTGTTTTTT
TRBV29-1	TRBJ1-1	.	.	CSVKTGHTEAFF	TGCAGCGTTAAGACAGGCCACACTGAAGCTTTCTTT
TRBV6-5	TRBJ2-3	.	.	CASSYARDTDTQYF	TGTGCCAGCAGTTACGCGCGGGACACAGATACGCAGTATTTT
TRBV5-1	TRBJ2-1	.	.	CASSLDPGVSNEQFF	TGCGCCAGCAGCTTGGATCCAGGGGTAAGCAATGAGCAGTTCTTC
TRBV19	TRBJ1-1	.	TRBD1	CASSIGQGGTEAFF	TGTGCCAGTAGTATAGGACAGGGCGGTACTGAAGCTTTCTTT
TRBV19	TRBJ1-4	.	TRBD1	CASRTGGYNEKLFF	TGTGCCAGTAGAACAGGGGGCTATAATGAAAAACTGTTTTTT
TRBV7-2	TRBJ2-7	once	TRBD1	CASSLEQGTHSEQYF	TGTGCCAGCAGCTTGGAACAGGGGACGCATAGCGAGCAGTACTTC
TRBV5-1	TRBJ2-3	.	TRBD2	CASSLVLAGADTQYF	TGCGCCAGCAGCTTGGTGCTAGCGGGAGCAGATACGCAGTATTTT
TRBV2	TRBJ1-1	.	.	CASRNTVTEAFF	TGTGCCAGCAGGAACACAGTGACTGAAGCTTTCTTT
TRBV10-3	TRBJ1-5	.	.	CAIGQGAGNQPQHF	TGTGCCATTGGGCAGGGTGCCGGCAATCAGCCCCAGCATTTT
TRBV7-2	TRBJ1-2	.	.	CASTIVFNYGYTF	TGTGCCAGCACCATCGTATTTAACTATGGCTACACCTTC
TRBV6-1	TRBJ2-7	.	.	CIVTGHLSSYEQYF	TGTATCGTCACGGGACACCTTAGCTCCTACGAGCAGTACTTC
TRBV28	TRBJ1-2	.	.	CASSSSGPRYTF	TGTGCCAGCAGTTCCTCCGGGCCGCGCTACACCTTC
TRBV18	TRBJ2-1	.	TRBD2	CASSTGGPSGINEQFF	TGTGCCAGCTCAACGGGGGGGCCTAGCGGTATCAATGAGCAGTTCTTC
TRBV9	TRBJ1-2	.	TRBD1	CASSRGQGAFLANYGYTF	TGTGCCAGCAGTCGTGGACAGGGGGCGTTTTTGGCTAACTATGGCTACACCTTC
TRBV4-1	TRBJ1-5	.	.	CASSQDLGASAPQHF	TGCGCCAGCAGCCAAGATCTCGGGGCGAGCGCGCCCCAGCATTTT
TRBV28	TRBJ1-2	.	.	CATGGGPFGGYTF	TGTGCCACGGGGGGAGGGCCTTTCGGAGGCTACACCTTC
TRBV6-5	TRBJ1-3	.	.	CASSTGMWDTIYF	TGTGCCAGCAGTACGGGGATGTGGGACACCATATATTTT
TRBV5-8	TRBJ2-7	.	TRBD1	CASSLGTGGSYYEQYF	TGTGCCAGCAGCTTGGGGACAGGGGGTTCCTACTACGAGCAGTACTTC
TRBV7-2	TRBJ2-1	few	.	CASSLGISEQFF	TGTGCCAGCAGCTTAGGTATCAGTGAGCAGTTCTTC
TRBV11-1	TRBJ2-3	.	.	CASSLGIGSRSDTQYF	TGTGCCAGCAGCTTAGGTATCGGTAGCAGGTCAGATACGCAGTATTTT
TRBV7-3	TRBJ2-1	.	.	CASSLSGPGRGRMNEQFF	TGTGCCAGCAGCTTATCGGGCCCCGGCAGGGGGAGGATGAATGAGCAGTTCTTC
TRBV4-2	TRBJ1-5	.	TRBD1	CASSLGTGVPDQPQHF	TGTGCCAGCAGCCTAGGGACAGGGGTTCCCGATCAGCCCCAGCATTTT
TRBV30	TRBJ1-3	.	.	CAWQQGYAGNTIYF	TGTGCCTGGCAACAGGGCTATGCTGGAAACACCATATATTTT
TRBV7-2	TRBJ2-3	.	.	CASSFYERTDTQYF	TGTGCCAGCAGCTTCTATGAACGCACAGATACGCAGTATTTT
TRBV7-9	TRBJ1-1	.	.	CASSLGVSGTEAFF	TGTGCCAGCAGCTTGGGAGTTTCGGGCACTGAAGCTTTCTTT
TRBV27	TRBJ1-1	.	.	CASSLFSGGTSQAFF	TGTGCCAGCAGTTTATTTTCAGGAGGGACCTCCCAAGCTTTCTTT
TRBV27	TRBJ1-2	.	.	CASSTTYRGRNYGYTF	TGTGCCAGCAGTACAACCTACCGGGGGCGCAACTATGGCTACACCTTC
TRBV28	TRBJ2-7	once	.	CASSPRLLREQYF	TGTGCCAGCAGTCCGCGACTCCTCCGCGAGCAGTACTTC
TRBV27	TRBJ1-6	.	TRBD1	CASRTGSLALHF	TGTGCCAGCAGGACAGGGTCATTGGCCCTCCACTTT
TRBV2	TRBJ1-5	.	.	CASSGGYGNQPQHF	TGTGCCAGCAGTGGGGGGTACGGCAATCAGCCCCAGCATTTT
TRBV9	TRBJ2-1	.	.	CASSEASSYYSEQFF	TGTGCCAGCAGCGAGGCTTCTTCCTACTACAGTGAGCAGTTCTTC